The TCR beta chain described here comes from a study of regulatory T cells in long-lasting Graves disease (dated by TCRdb to about 2021). Turning to the overall study: Patients with newly diagnosed Graves' disease had been on antithyroid drugs for under 3 months. The study was conducted in China and was registered as a clinical trial. A total of roughly 35 samples underwent TCR sequencing, from about 13 patients with persistent Graves' disease and 20 or so patients with newly diagnosed Graves' disease. This study used TCR sequencing and RNA sequencing of peripheral blood to compare persistent Graves' disease patients against newly diagnosed Graves' disease patients. The research as a whole found: Preferential use of TRBV28, TRBJ1-2 and TRBJ2-5 was observed in persistent disease, whereas TRBV20-1 and TRBJ2-1 were favored in newly diagnosed disease. Compared with newly diagnosed patients, persistent Graves' disease patients had lower TCR Shannon entropy and fewer highly expanded clones, which suggests clonal expansion. Sequencing and analysis were restricted to the TCR beta chain. More public clonotypes were shared among persistent patients (under 3,000) than among newly diagnosed patients (more than 950). The small sample size was acknowledged by the authors as a limitation that may reduce accuracy. Peripheral blood alone was examined, since thyroid tissue, which constituted the primary lesion, could not be accessed.

CDR1 and CDR2, looked up from the germline V gene, are SGHVS and FQNEAQ. Trimming takes 1 base from V and 1 base from J, and the germline ends sit 10 bases apart. From its cysteine to its phenylalanine, the CDR3 spans 15 amino acids. Solely the CDR3 DNA is kept, with 45 bases framed from the first base. The time point label here, explained by the study, means: newly diagnosed GD, antithyroid drugs for less than 3 months. For both TCR sequencing and RNA sequencing, RNA was extracted from PBMCs in TRIzol. The diagnosis of Graves' disease was made according to American Thyroid Association guidelines. Recruitment of patients was carried out at an endocrinology department in Xi'an, China. From each patient, 8 to 10 milliliters of peripheral blood was collected into an EDTA anticoagulant tube. Ficoll Paque Plus density gradient separation was used to isolate PBMCs, and no additional T cell sorting was done. RNA quality was checked with an Agilent 2100 Bioanalyzer and agarose gel, and concentration with a NanoDrop 2000.

Ten or more counts support this clonotype. The target of this receptor is not known. It has no much larger one-base neighbor in the sample; base qualities were not kept. Library creation used multiplex PCR. The reads were generated on an Illumina HiSeq 4000. CDR3 regions were amplified by Arm-PCR with iRepertoire HTBI primers to construct TCR beta libraries. Before sequencing, the PCR products went through gel purification. Turning to the authors' computational methods: Across samples, some 62 TRBV and 14 TRBJ segments were identified and used for gene usage analysis of CDR3 amino acid clonotypes. COPE and FqMerger were used to merge the filtered high-quality paired reads into contigs. BLAST was used to align contigs to IMGT TRBV, TRBD and TRBJ reference genes, with CDR3 defined following IMGT. Any clonotype with a frequency above 0.1% was counted as a highly expanded clone. Shannon entropy served as the measure of repertoire diversity, while the Gini coefficient captured V-J evenness. Public clonotypes were defined as clonotypes shared by more than one individual. Through fastp at Q25 and MiXCR, TCRdb rebuilt clones from the public reads, retaining in-frame beta chains. Identical CDR3 proteins give one entry, which carries the most common genes and DNA. TCRdb assigned the V and J calls; the authors' analysis was not used. This sample is represented by over 350,000 distinct CDR3 sequences; 15% of them were singletons. The ten top clones hold approximately 7.6% of the sample.

Another study also made use of these data, one on T cells in Graves' hyperthyroidism and ophthalmopathy. The second study, in turn, reports: Stable Graves' hyperthyroidism was defined as the absence of progression to ophthalmopathy over 18 months of follow-up. Hyperthyroidism patients were newly diagnosed, with disease duration under 2 months, and aged 18 to 65 years. Any patient with an uncontrolled infection, another autoimmune disease, pregnancy or lactation was excluded. Diagnoses were established on the basis of clinical symptoms, serum thyroxine and TRAb, thyroid ultrasound, and orbital computed tomography. A first-round RT-PCR of the TCR CDR3 used the HTBI primer set with the Qiagen OneStep RT-PCR kit. Most expanded thyroid clonotypes (frequency above 0.001) were also detected in blood, suggesting blood repertoires may reflect thyroid immune responses. In cross-validation, a model built on a 13 V-J signature told ophthalmopathy apart from stable hyperthyroidism with 87.88% sensitivity and about 81% specificity, and in testing the same model reached 80%/75%. In validation, the model predicted progression to ophthalmopathy a median of around six months before onset, with about 67% sensitivity and around 76% specificity. TCR V-J signatures able to tell the groups apart were searched for in a discovery cohort of approximately 95 patients, of whom around 42 had Graves' ophthalmopathy and some 60 had stable Graves' hyperthyroidism. Prospective prediction of ophthalmopathy was tested in an independent validation cohort consisting of under 20 hyperthyroidism patients and over 15 patients who later progressed to ophthalmopathy. For training and testing, the 100 or so patients in the discovery cohort were randomly divided in a 7:3 ratio. In addition, the study compared T-cell repertoires in thyroid tissue and in blood from about six Graves' hyperthyroidism patients. After sampling, hyperthyroidism patients received methimazole starting at 30 mg daily, and ophthalmopathy patients received high-dose intravenous methylprednisolone. A second multiplex PCR round built the libraries, followed by size selection and purification. Paired-end sequencing of the libraries was performed with 100 bp reads on an Illumina HiSeq2000. SOAPnuke was used to process the raw data, removing reads that contained adapters or uncalled bases, had a mean Phred below 15, or lacked an exact match to the constant primer or identifier. COPE v1.2.5 was used to merge the high-quality paired reads, and each unique nucleotide sequence was defined as a clonotype. MiTCR v1.1 was used to align clonotypes to the IMGT TRBV, TRBD and TRBJ reference segments. Only V-J combinations with frequency above 0.0001, covering 99% to 99.2% of repertoires, were analysed. A TCS score was defined as the ratio between F50 (clonal expansion) and ExV (chaos), using BLOSUM62-based TCRdist between CDR3 peptides within each V-J. Welch's t-statistics and random forest reduced roughly 530 V-J features to about 13, which were used in a naive Bayes classifier (R e1071). Sample size was not statistically predetermined, and investigators were not blinded to group allocation. According to the paper, TCR Vbeta CDR3 sequencing was carried out on 135 peripheral blood samples, which came from fewer than 50 ophthalmopathy, 80 or so hyperthyroidism and approximately 17 progressor patients.

Specimen: peripheral blood mononuclear cells (PBMCs), collected at new diagnosis, from a patient treated with antithyroid drugs. The TCR sequence derives from a woman aged 40 to 55 with Graves disease. Donor details come from another sample of the same person, matched by shared clones. The sequence joins TRBV7-8 to TRBJ2-5, with TRBD1 perhaps the D gene, on 6 matching bases. The CDR3 corresponds to CASSLGVGGQETQYF. The DNA sequence reads TGTGCCAGCAGCTTAGGGGTAGGGGGCCAAGAGACCCAGTACTTC.